The following is a T cell receptor beta chain sequence with its context. With random hexamers, roughly 0.5 to 1 ug RNA was reverse transcribed. The authors amplified TCR beta CDR3 across 54 Vbeta and 13 Jbeta using immunoSEQ multiplex PCR. TCRdb redid the calling of the immunoSEQ multiplex PCR reads with MiXCR, one entry per CDR3 protein. The data hold 180,000 or so distinct CDR3 sequences, with around 96% observed a single time. The data stem from a study of CD8 T cells in Susac syndrome. Sequencing of TCR beta, carried out with a high-throughput approach, was applied to CD8+ and CD4+ T cells from the blood. CDR3 length: 13 amino acids. The V gene's germline CDR1 is SQVTM and CDR2 ANQGSEA. V lost 4 bases to trimming and J lost 1 base, with 8 bases between them.

The clonotype originates from a human donor in good health. This chain uses TRBV29-1 with TRBJ1-3; D gene uncertain. Sequencing was carried out using CD4+ T cells from PBMCs. The CDR3 loop is CSVGPSSGNTIYF. The DNA of the CDR3 is TGCAGCGTTGGCCCGTCGTCTGGAAACACCATATATTTT.